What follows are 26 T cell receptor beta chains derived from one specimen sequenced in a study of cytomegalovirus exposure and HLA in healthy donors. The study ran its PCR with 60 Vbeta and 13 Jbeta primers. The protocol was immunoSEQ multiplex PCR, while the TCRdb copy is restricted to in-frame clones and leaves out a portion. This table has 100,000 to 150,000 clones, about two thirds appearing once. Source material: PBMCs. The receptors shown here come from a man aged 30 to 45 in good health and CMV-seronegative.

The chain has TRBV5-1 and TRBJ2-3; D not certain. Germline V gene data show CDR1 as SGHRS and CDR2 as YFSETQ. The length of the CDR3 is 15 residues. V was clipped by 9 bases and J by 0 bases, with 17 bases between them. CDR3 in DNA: TGCGCCACCTCCGAGGCCAGTGGTAGCACAGATACGCAGTATTTT. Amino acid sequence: CATSEASGSTDTQYF.

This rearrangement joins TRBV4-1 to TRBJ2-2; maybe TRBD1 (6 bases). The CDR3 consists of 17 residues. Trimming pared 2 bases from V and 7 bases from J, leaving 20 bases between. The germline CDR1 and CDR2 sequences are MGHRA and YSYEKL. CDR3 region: CASSQFVMLGAGGELFF. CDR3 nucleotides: TGCGCCAGCAGCCAATTTGTGATGTTGGGGGCCGGCGGGGAGCTGTTTTTT.

CDR3 protein: CASSRGLGRTTTYEQYF. The DNA for the CDR3 is TGCGCCAGCAGCAGGGGGTTGGGCAGGACAACCACCTACGAGCAGTACTTC. The rearrangement uses TRBV5-1 and TRBJ2-7; D possibly corresponds to TRBD1 (6 bases). Trimming took 4 bases from V and 2 from J, leaving 22 bases between them. The CDR3 loop spans 17 amino acids. Germline CDR1 reads SGHRS; CDR2 reads YFSETQ.

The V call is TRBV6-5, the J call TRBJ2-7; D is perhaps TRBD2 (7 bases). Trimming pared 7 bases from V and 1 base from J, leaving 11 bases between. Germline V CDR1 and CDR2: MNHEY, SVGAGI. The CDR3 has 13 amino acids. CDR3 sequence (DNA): TGTGCCAGCAAGGGGGGGTTTTCCTACGAGCAGTACTTC. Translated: CASKGGFSYEQYF.

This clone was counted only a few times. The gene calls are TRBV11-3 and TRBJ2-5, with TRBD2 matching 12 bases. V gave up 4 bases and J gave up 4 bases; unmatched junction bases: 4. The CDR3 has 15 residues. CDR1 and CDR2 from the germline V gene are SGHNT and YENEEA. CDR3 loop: CASSSSGGAGETQYF. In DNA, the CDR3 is TGTGCCAGCAGCTCTAGCGGGGGGGCCGGAGAGACCCAGTACTTC.

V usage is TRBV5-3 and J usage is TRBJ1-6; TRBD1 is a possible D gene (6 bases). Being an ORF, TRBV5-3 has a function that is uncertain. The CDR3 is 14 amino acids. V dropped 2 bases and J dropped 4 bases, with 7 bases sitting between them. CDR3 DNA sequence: TGTGCCAGAAGCTTTGACAGGTATAATTCACCCCTCCACTTT. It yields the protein CARSFDRYNSPLHF.

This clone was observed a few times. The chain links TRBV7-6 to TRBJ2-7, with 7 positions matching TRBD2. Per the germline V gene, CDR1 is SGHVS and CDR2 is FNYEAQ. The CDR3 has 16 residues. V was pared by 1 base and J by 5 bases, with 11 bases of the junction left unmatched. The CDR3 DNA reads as TGTGCCAGCAGCTTAGGGGGCGGGAGACCCCTCGACGAGCAGTACTTC. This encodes CASSLGGGRPLDEQYF.

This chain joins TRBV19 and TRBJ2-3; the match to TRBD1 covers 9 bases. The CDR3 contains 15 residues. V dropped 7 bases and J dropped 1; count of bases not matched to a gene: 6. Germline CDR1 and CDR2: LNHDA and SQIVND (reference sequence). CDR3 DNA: TGTGCCAGTAATGTCCGGGACAGGGGCACAGATACGCAGTATTTT. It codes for CASNVRDRGTDTQYF.

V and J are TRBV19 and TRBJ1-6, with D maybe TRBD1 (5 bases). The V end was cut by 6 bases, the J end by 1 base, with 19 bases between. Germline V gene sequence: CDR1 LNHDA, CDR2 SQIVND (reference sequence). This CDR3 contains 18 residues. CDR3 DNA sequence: TGTGCCAGTAGGAAGACAGACCTGGCGAGATCCTATAATTCACCCCTCCACTTT. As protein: CASRKTDLARSYNSPLHF.

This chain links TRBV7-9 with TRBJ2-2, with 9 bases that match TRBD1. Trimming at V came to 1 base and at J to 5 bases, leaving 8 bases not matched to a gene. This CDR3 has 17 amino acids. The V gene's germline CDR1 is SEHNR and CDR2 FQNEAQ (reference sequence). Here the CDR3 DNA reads TGTGCCAGCAGCTTAGTCGGGACAGGGAGAAGGACCGGGGAGCTGTTTTTT. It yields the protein CASSLVGTGRRTGELFF.

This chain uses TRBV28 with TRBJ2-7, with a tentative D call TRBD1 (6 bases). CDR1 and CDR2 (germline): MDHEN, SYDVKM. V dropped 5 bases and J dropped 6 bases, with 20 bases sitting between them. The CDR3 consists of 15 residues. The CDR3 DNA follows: TGTGCCAGCAGTCCGTGGAGTAGGGGGAAGAGCGAGCAGTACTTC. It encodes CASSPWSRGKSEQYF.

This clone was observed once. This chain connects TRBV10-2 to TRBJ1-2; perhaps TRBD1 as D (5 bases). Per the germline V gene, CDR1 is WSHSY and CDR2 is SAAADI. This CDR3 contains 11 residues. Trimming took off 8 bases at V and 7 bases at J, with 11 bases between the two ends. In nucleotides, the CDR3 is TGCGCCAGCGCGGGACTAATTGGCTACACCTTC. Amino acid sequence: CASAGLIGYTF.

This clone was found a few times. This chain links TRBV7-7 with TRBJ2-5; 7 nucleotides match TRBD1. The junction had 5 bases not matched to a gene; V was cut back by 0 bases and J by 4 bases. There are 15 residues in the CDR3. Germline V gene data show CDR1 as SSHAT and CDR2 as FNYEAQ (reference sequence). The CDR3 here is CASSLAGTEGETQYF. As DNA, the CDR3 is TGTGCCAGCAGCTTAGCGGGGACAGAAGGAGAGACCCAGTACTTC.

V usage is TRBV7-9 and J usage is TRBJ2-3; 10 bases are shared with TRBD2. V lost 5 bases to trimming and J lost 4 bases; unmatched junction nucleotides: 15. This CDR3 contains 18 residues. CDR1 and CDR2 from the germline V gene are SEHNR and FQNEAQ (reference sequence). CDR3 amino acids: CASSPAPLAGALPDTQYF. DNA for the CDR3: TGTGCCAGCAGCCCCGCCCCTCTAGCGGGGGCTCTCCCAGATACGCAGTATTTT.

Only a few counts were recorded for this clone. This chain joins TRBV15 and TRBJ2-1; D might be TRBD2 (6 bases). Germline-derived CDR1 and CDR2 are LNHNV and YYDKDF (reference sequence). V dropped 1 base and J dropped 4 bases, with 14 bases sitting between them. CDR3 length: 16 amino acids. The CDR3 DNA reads TGTGCCACCAGCAGAGTGGGGGGTGGGATTTACAATGAGCAGTTCTTC. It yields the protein CATSRVGGGIYNEQFF.

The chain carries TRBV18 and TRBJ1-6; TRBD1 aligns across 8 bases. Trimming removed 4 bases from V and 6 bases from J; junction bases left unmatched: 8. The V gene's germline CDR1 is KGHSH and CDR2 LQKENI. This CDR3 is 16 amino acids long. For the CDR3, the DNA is TGTGCCAGCTCACGGGGACAGGAAGCCCCTAATTCACCCCTCCACTTT. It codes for CASSRGQEAPNSPLHF. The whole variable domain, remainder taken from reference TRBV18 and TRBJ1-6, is NAGVMQNPRHLVRRRGQEARLRCSPMKGHSHVYWYRQLPEEGLKFMVYLQKENIIDESGMPKERFSAEFPKEGPSILRIQQVVRGDSAAYFCASSRGQEAPNSPLHFGNGTRLTVT.

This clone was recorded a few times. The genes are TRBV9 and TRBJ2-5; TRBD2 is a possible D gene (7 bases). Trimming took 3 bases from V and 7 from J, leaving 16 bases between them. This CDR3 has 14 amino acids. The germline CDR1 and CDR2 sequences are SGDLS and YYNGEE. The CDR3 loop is CASSAEGGATTQYF. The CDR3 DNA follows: TGTGCCAGCAGCGCGGAAGGGGGGGCCACGACCCAGTACTTC. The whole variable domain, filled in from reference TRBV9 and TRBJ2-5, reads DSGVTQTPKHLITATGQRVTLRCSPRSGDLSVYWYQQSLDQGLQFLIQYYNGEERAKGNILERFSAQQFPDLHSELNLSSLELGDSALYFCASSAEGGATTQYFGPGTRLLVL.

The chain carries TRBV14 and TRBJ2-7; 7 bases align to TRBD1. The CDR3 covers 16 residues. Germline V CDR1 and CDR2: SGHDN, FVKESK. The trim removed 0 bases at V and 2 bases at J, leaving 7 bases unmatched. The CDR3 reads CASSQDSGTAPYEQYF. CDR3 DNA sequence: TGTGCCAGCAGCCAAGATTCCGGGACAGCTCCCTACGAGCAGTACTTC.

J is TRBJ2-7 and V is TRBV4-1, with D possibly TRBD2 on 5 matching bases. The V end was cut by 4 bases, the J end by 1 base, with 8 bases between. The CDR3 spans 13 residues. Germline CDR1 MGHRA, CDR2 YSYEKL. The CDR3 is CASSRGSSYEQYF. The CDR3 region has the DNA TGCGCCAGCAGCCGAGGGAGTTCCTACGAGCAGTACTTC.

The CDR3 DNA follows: TGCGCCAGCAGCTTGTCCGGACAGGGGTGGGGTCACACTGAAGCTTTCTTT. It translates to CASSLSGQGWGHTEAFF. This sequence joins TRBV5-1 and TRBJ1-1; 9 bases align to TRBD1. Germline values: CDR1 SGHRS, CDR2 YFSETQ. V lost 1 base to trimming and J lost 3 bases; unmatched junction nucleotides: 10. The CDR3 sequence is 17 residues long.

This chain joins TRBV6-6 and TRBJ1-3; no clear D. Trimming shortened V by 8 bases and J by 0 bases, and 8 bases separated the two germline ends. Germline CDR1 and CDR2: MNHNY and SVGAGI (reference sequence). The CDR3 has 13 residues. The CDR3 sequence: CASRVLSGNTIYF. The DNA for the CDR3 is TGTGCCAGCCGGGTCCTCTCTGGAAACACCATATATTTT.

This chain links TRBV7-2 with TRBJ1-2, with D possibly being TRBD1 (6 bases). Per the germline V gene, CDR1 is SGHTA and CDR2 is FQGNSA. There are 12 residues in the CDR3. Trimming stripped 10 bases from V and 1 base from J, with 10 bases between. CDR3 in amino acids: CATPRGNYGYTF. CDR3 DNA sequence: TGTGCCACCCCCAGGGGTAACTATGGCTACACCTTC. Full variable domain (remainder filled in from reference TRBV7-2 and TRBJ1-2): GAGVSQSPSNKVTEKGKDVELRCDPISGHTALYWYRQSLGQGLEFLIYFQGNSAPDKSGLPSDRFSAERTGGSVSTLTIQRTQQEDSAVYLCATPRGNYGYTFGSGTRLTVV.

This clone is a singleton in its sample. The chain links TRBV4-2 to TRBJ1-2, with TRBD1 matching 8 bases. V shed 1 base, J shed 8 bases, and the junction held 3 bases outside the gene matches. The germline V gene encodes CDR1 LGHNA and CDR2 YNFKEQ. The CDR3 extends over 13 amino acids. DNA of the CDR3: TGTGCCAGCAGCCAAGCAGGGGGCCAGGGCTACACCTTC. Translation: CASSQAGGQGYTF.

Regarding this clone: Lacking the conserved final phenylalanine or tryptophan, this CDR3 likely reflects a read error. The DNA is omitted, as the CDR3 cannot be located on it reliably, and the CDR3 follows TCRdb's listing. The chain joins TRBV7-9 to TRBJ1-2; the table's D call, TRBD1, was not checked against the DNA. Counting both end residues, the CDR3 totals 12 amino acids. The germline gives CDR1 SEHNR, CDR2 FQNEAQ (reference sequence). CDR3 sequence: CASSFALQPPRL.

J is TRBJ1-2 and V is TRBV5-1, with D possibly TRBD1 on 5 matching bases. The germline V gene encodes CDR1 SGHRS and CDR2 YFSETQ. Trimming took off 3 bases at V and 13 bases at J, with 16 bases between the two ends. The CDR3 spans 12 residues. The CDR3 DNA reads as TGCGCCAGCAGCTCAACCAGGGTACTCGGCACCTTC. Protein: CASSSTRVLGTF.

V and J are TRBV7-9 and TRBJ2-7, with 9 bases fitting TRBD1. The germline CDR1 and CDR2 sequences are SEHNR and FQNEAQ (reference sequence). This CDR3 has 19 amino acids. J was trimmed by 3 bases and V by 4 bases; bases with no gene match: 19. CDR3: CASSSTLVARDRVNYEQYF. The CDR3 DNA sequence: TGTGCCAGCAGCTCAACTTTAGTGGCAAGGGACAGGGTCAACTACGAGCAGTACTTC.